Given below is one TCR beta chain in context. The data derive from a study of blood T cell repertoires in COVID-19. Study summary: Both acute and convalescent COVID-19 samples were obtained from the United States, Italy and Spain. Sample material is recorded as cDNA or gDNA derived from T cells, B-cell-depleted T cells, or PBMCs.

CDR1 and CDR2 (germline): MGHRA, YSYEKL. There are 15 residues in the CDR3. V lost 1 base, J lost 3 bases, and 13 bases lay in between. In the original workflow: Reference gene primer amplification gave estimated nucleated cell counts. Using immunoSEQ multiplex PCR, the repertoire was profiled, and TCRdb retains in-frame clones only, with some absent. The DNA gave D and trimming, while V, J and clone size come from that table. The table shows approximately 360,000 clones, with roughly 90% occurring only once. This clonotype originated in a man aged 35 to 55 with acute or convalescent COVID-19. This rearrangement joins TRBV4-1 to TRBJ2-7; possibly TRBD2 for D (6 bases). Source material: peripheral blood. This chain's CDR3 is CASSQVGWGDYEQYF. As DNA, the CDR3 is TGCGCCAGCAGCCAAGTTGGGTGGGGGGACTACGAGCAGTACTTC.